The rows below give T cell receptor beta chains drawn from one sample of a study of T-cell reconstitution after alpha-beta-depleted transplantation in children. TCRdb used MiXCR to reprocess the PCR reads, holding one entry per CDR3 protein. Of about 640,000 distinct CDR3 sequences listed, around 17% are singletons. The specimen comprised PBMCs from the stem cell graft donor, sampled from the stem cell graft. These receptors were obtained from a human donor who donated a stem cell graft to a child with acute myeloid leukemia. CDR3s include the opening cysteine and the closing phenylalanine or tryptophan. D genes are given only for firm matches. The size entry is marked missing in some rows and otherwise reads once, few, many or a size class.

abundance	d_gene	j_gene	v_gene	CDR3aa	CDR3nt
NA	NA	TRBJ2-1	TRBV5-1	CASSLASFEQFF	TGCGCCAGCAGCTTGGCGTCATTTGAGCAGTTCTTC
few	NA	TRBJ1-1	TRBV5-6	CASSLIFGDMNTEAFF	TGTGCCAGCAGCTTGATTTTCGGAGATATGAACACTGAAGCTTTCTTT
NA	TRBD1	TRBJ1-2	TRBV7-8	CASSLAGQGTYGYTF	TGTGCCAGCAGCTTAGCGGGACAGGGGACGTATGGCTACACCTTC
NA	NA	TRBJ1-1	TRBV12-3/TRBV12-4	CASTQSSGTEAFF	TGTGCCAGCACCCAAAGTTCGGGCACTGAAGCTTTCTTT
NA	NA	TRBJ2-1	TRBV7-2	CASSWTGDWGVSNEQFF	TGTGCCAGCAGCTGGACGGGTGACTGGGGCGTATCGAATGAGCAGTTCTTC
few	TRBD1	TRBJ1-5	TRBV4-1	CASSQGGLWTGVHQPQHF	TGCGCCAGCAGCCAAGGCGGTCTTTGGACAGGGGTGCATCAGCCCCAGCATTTT
few	TRBD1	TRBJ1-1	TRBV7-9	CASSMDRLEAFF	TGTGCCAGCAGCATGGACAGGCTTGAAGCTTTCTTT
many	NA	TRBJ2-1	TRBV15	CATSREMGDNEQFF	TGTGCCACCAGCAGAGAGATGGGGGACAATGAGCAGTTCTTC
NA	NA	TRBJ1-3	TRBV25-1	CASRGGTTSSGNTIYF	TGTGCCAGCAGGGGGGGGACGACAAGCTCTGGAAACACCATATATTTT
few	NA	TRBJ2-7	TRBV12-3/TRBV12-4	CASSLGVGPYEQYF	TGTGCCAGCAGTTTGGGGGTTGGTCCCTACGAGCAGTACTTC
few	TRBD1	TRBJ1-5	TRBV12-3/TRBV12-4	CASTLGQGSPQHF	TGTGCCAGCACCCTAGGACAGGGTAGCCCCCAGCATTTT
NA	NA	TRBJ1-2	TRBV12-3/TRBV12-4	CASSLEVGGSYGYTF	TGTGCCAGCAGTTTAGAAGTCGGCGGGAGCTATGGCTACACCTTC
NA	NA	TRBJ2-7	TRBV7-9	CASSLGAGLDEQYF	TGTGCCAGCAGCTTGGGGGCCGGCCTTGACGAGCAGTACTTC
NA	TRBD1	TRBJ1-3	TRBV9	CASSVDRTGVGNTIYF	TGTGCCAGCAGCGTAGATCGGACAGGGGTTGGAAACACCATATATTTT
many	NA	TRBJ1-6	TRBV7-2	CASSLAWQGYYNSPLHF	TGTGCCAGCAGCTTAGCGTGGCAGGGCTACTATAATTCACCCCTCCACTTT
many	NA	TRBJ2-1	TRBV10-3	CAISDTSFPEFF	TGTGCCATCAGCGACACTAGTTTCCCGGAGTTCTTC
NA	NA	TRBJ2-3	TRBV5-1	CASSLCGGTSTDTQYF	TGCGCCAGCAGCTTGTGCGGTGGTACTAGCACAGATACGCAGTATTTT